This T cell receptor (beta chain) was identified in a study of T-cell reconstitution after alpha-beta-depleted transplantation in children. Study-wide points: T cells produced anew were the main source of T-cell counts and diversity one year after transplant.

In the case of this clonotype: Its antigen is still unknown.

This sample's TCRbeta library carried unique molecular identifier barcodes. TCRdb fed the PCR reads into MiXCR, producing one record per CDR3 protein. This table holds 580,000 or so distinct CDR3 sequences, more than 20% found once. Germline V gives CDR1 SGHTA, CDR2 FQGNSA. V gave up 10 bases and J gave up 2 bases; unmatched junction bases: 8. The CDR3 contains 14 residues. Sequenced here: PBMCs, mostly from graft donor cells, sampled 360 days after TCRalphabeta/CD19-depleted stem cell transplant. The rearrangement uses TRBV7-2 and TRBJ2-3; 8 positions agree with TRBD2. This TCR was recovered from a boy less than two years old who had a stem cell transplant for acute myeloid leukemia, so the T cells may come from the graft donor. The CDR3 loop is CANASGFFTDTQYF. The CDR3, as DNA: TGTGCCAACGCTAGCGGGTTCTTCACAGATACGCAGTATTTT.